This passage covers 13 T cell receptor beta chains from one sample sequenced in a study of OX40 agonist ivuxolimab in advanced cancers. Produced via immunoSEQ multiplex PCR; TCRdb's table is partial and in-frame only. The table records about 61,000 clones, about 90% of them present only once. The specimen was CD4+ or CD8+ T cells sorted from blood, collected in a trial of the OX40 agonist ivuxolimab. These receptors were obtained from an adult with an advanced solid tumor such as melanoma, head and neck, liver or kidney cancer.

The chain has TRBV6-1 and TRBJ1-3; D is undetermined. The CDR3 is made up of 16 amino acids. The V gene's germline CDR1 is MNHNS and CDR2 SASEGT. V gave up 2 bases and J gave up 0 bases, with 11 bases separating them. CDR3 residues: CASSEKVSFSGNTIYF. CDR3 in DNA: TGTGCCAGCAGTGAAAAGGTCTCTTTCTCTGGAAACACCATATATTTT.

This clone was seen only a few times. The J gene is TRBJ2-7, the V gene TRBV6-5, with 8 bases lining up with TRBD2. This CDR3 region has 15 residues. Germline lookup yields CDR1 MNHEY and CDR2 SVGAGI. V shed 7 bases and J 3 bases; nucleotides not matched to a gene: 11. The CDR3 DNA reads TGTGCCAGCACCCCTTACCGCGGGGGGCACTACGAGCAGTACGTC. It is translated as CASTPYRGGHYEQYV.

The chain links TRBV10-3 to TRBJ1-1, with D tentatively TRBD1 (5 bases). This CDR3 has 11 residues. Looked up from germline, CDR1 is ENHRY and CDR2 is SYGVKD. Trimming took 9 bases from V and 6 from J, leaving 11 bases between them. The CDR3 DNA is TGTGCCATAGGGAGGGGATCTGAAGCTTTCTTT. Protein product: CAIGRGSEAFF.

The sample holds one count of this clone. The chain links TRBV7-8 to TRBJ2-1; 7 bases map to TRBD2. Germline V gives CDR1 SGHVS, CDR2 FQNEAQ. The CDR3 is made up of 17 amino acids. Unmatched junction bases numbered 12, after V lost 5 bases and J lost 2 bases. CDR3 bases: TGTGCCAGCAGCCCCCCCCGACCGGGAGGTCCCTACAATGAGCAGTTCTTC. Translating it yields CASSPPRPGGPYNEQFF.

Concerning this clone: The sample carries other DNA sequences with the same CDR3. The chain couples TRBV19 to TRBJ1-5, with 7 bases matching TRBD1. Germline-derived CDR1 and CDR2 are LNHDA and SQIVND (reference sequence). The CDR3 spans 15 residues. Unmatched junction bases numbered 6, after V lost 5 bases and J lost 2 bases. The CDR3 DNA is TGTGCCAGTAGTCACGACAGGGTTGGCAATCAGCCCCAGCATTTT. Its translation is CASSHDRVGNQPQHF.

J is TRBJ2-7 and V is TRBV4-1; TRBD1 aligns across 7 bases. Germline V gene sequence: CDR1 MGHRA, CDR2 YSYEKL. With V trimmed by 3 bases and J by 1 base, 6 bases remained unmatched. CDR3 length equals 15 residues. The CDR3 spells CASSQRDRYSYEQYF. The CDR3 DNA follows: TGCGCCAGCAGCCAGAGGGACAGATATTCCTACGAGCAGTACTTC.

This clone appeared once. The chain links TRBV28 to TRBJ1-2; D not certain. V was cut by 1 base and J by 5 bases, with 23 bases left in between. CDR3 length: 18 residues. CDR1 and CDR2 from the germline V gene are MDHEN and SYDVKM. CDR3 amino acids: CASSLFGGSSFNFYGYTF. The CDR3 nucleotides read TGTGCCAGCAGTTTATTTGGCGGCTCGTCTTTTAATTTTTATGGCTACACCTTC.

This sequence joins TRBV4-3 and TRBJ2-3; D unclear. Trimming took 1 base from V and 2 from J, leaving 7 bases between them. The CDR3 is 14 amino acids. CDR1 is LGHNA, CDR2 YSLEER, per germline. This CDR3 is CASSQAGYTDTQYF. The CDR3 DNA is TGCGCCAGCAGCCAAGCGGGCTACACAGATACGCAGTATTTT.

The table lists this clone with a count of one. The genes are TRBV9 and TRBJ2-3; 10 bases fit TRBD1. The J segment lost 3 bases and the V segment lost 4 bases, leaving 8 bases of the junction unmatched. The length of the CDR3 is 16 residues. Germline values: CDR1 SGDLS, CDR2 YYNGEE. The CDR3: CASSSRQGAETDTQYF. CDR3 coding DNA: TGTGCCAGCAGCTCCCGACAGGGGGCCGAAACAGATACGCAGTATTTT.

The chain uses TRBV9 and TRBJ1-2; possibly TRBD1 for D (6 bases). Germline CDR1 SGDLS, CDR2 YYNGEE. CDR3 length: 14 amino acids. V lost 0 bases, J lost 4 bases, and 10 bases lay in between. The CDR3 DNA sequence: TGTGCCAGCAGCGTAGCCGGGGGGCGCTATGGCTACACCTTC. Encoded protein: CASSVAGGRYGYTF.

The V call is TRBV2, the J call TRBJ2-2; D is uncertain. Trimming removed 5 bases from V and 0 bases from J, with 4 bases in between. The CDR3 runs 13 residues. CDR1 and CDR2 from the germline V gene are SNHLY and FYNNEI. The CDR3 coding sequence is TGTGCCAGCAGTCCCGCGAACACCGGGGAGCTGTTTTTT. Its translation: CASSPANTGELFF.

The chain joins TRBV30 to TRBJ2-3, with D perhaps TRBD1 (6 bases). V was clipped by 4 bases and J by 5 bases, with 10 bases between them. Germline CDR1 reads GTSNPN; CDR2 reads SVGIG (reference sequence). The CDR3 is 12 residues long. The CDR3 bases are TGTGCCTGGACAGGGGTAGGAGATACGCAGTATTTT. It yields the protein CAWTGVGDTQYF.

The rearrangement joins TRBV4-2 to TRBJ2-5, with 8 positions matching TRBD2. The trim removed 1 base at V and 10 bases at J, leaving 8 bases unmatched. This CDR3 spans 14 amino acids. Germline assignment: CDR1 LGHNA and CDR2 YNFKEQ. The chain's CDR3 is CASSQARSGGGQYF. The CDR3 nucleotides are TGTGCCAGCAGCCAAGCAAGGAGCGGGGGAGGCCAGTACTTC.